This entry lists 17 T cell receptor beta chains sequenced from one sample in a study of regulatory T cells in long-lasting Graves disease. Described time point: persistent/refractory GD, antithyroid drugs over 5 years with positive TRAb. Extracted PBMC RNA gave rise to the TCR library. For TCR beta, libraries came from iRepertoire HTBI primers and Arm-PCR of CDR3 regions. Via MiXCR, TCRdb re-called the multiplex PCR reads, giving one row per CDR3 protein. This sample carries about 470,000 distinct CDR3 sequences, around a fifth of them seen once, and the ten largest clones take approximately 6.4%. The sample in question was peripheral blood mononuclear cells (PBMCs), obtained when the disease was refractory, from a patient treated with antithyroid drugs. Receptors were obtained from a female donor with Graves disease.

The chain employs TRBV20-1 and TRBJ1-1; D call uncertain. This CDR3 is 12 amino acids long. V shed 4 bases and J shed 4 bases, with 10 bases lying between them. Germline assignment: CDR1 DFQATT and CDR2 SNEGSKA (reference sequence). The CDR3 reads CSAKRDITEAFF. The CDR3 DNA sequence: TGCAGTGCTAAGAGAGACATCACTGAAGCTTTCTTT.

CDR3 sequence reads: CASRELSGGDTQYF. In DNA, the CDR3 is TGTGCCAGCAGGGAACTTTCTGGTGGGGATACGCAGTATTTT. The chain employs TRBV12-3 or TRBV12-4 and TRBJ2-3; D gene ambiguous. Trimming left V 6 bases short and J 6 bases short, with 16 bases between. This CDR3 contains 14 residues.

This clonotype has ten or more counts. The rearrangement links TRBV28 to TRBJ2-7; D is unclear. In germline, CDR1 is MDHEN, CDR2 SYDVKM. The V gene lost 4 bases and the J gene lost 4 bases, with 26 bases spanning the gap. The CDR3 runs to 18 residues. CDR3 region: CASSYAIGFPRTIYEQYF. CDR3 DNA: TGTGCCAGCAGTTACGCCATTGGGTTCCCCCGAACGATATACGAGCAGTACTTC.

This clonotype was seen more than once but under ten times. The rearrangement uses TRBV14 and TRBJ2-7, with TRBD1 matching 8 bases. Germline V gene lookup returns CDR1 SGHDN and CDR2 FVKESK. This CDR3 has 15 amino acids. With V trimmed by 2 bases and J by 2 bases, 5 bases remained unmatched. In DNA, the CDR3 is TGTGCCAGCAGCCAATCGTGGGGACAGGCCTACGAGCAGTACTTC. The encoded protein is CASSQSWGQAYEQYF.

This clonotype was detected many times. The rearrangement uses TRBV20-1 and TRBJ2-7; maybe TRBD2 (7 bases). CDR1 and CDR2 (germline): DFQATT, SNEGSKA (reference sequence). V dropped 0 bases and J dropped 4 bases, with 16 bases sitting between them. This CDR3 region has 15 residues. CDR3 sequence (DNA): TGCAGTGCTAGAGATAGGACAGCGGGGCGGTACGAGCAGTACTTC. Protein sequence: CSARDRTAGRYEQYF.

This clonotype came up many times. The rearrangement uses TRBV12-3 or TRBV12-4 and TRBJ2-7; possibly TRBD2 for D (6 bases). V gave up 0 bases and J gave up 5 bases, with 8 bases separating them. The CDR3 contains 13 residues. Written as DNA, the CDR3 is TGTGCCAGCAGTTTAGCGACTAGAAACGAGCAGTACTTC. Its translation is CASSLATRNEQYF.

This clonotype has a handful of counts. The rearrangement links TRBV6-2 or TRBV6-3 to TRBJ1-5; 12 bases are a match to TRBD1. Germline CDR1 reads MNHEY; CDR2 reads SVGEGT. The CDR3 is 16 amino acids. Trimming cost V 2 bases and J 1 base; bases outside gene matches: 0. For the CDR3, the DNA is TGTGCCAGCAGTTACGGGACAGGGGGCAGCAATCAGCCCCAGCATTTT. It translates to CASSYGTGGSNQPQHF.

The chain recombines TRBV7-8 with TRBJ2-1, with 9 bases identical to TRBD2. Looked up from germline, CDR1 is SGHVS and CDR2 is FQNEAQ. The CDR3 is made up of 16 amino acids. J was trimmed by 7 bases and V by 1 base; bases with no gene match: 8. CDR3 sequence (DNA): TGTGCCAGCAGCTTAGTGGGGCTAGCGGGGAGTAATGAGCAGTTCTTC. Translating gives CASSLVGLAGSNEQFF. The complete variable domain, with remaining parts taken from reference TRBV7-8 and TRBJ2-1, reads GAGVSQSPRYKVAKRGQDVALRCDPISGHVSLFWYQQALGQGPEFLTYFQNEAQLDKSGLPSDRFFAERPEGSVSTLKIQRTQQEDSAVYLCASSLVGLAGSNEQFFGPGTRLTVL.

This chain joins TRBV6-1 and TRBJ1-1, with D maybe TRBD1 (6 bases). The CDR3 has 13 amino acids. V was shortened by 5 bases and J by 10 bases, with 17 bases between the two germline ends. Germline values: CDR1 MNHNS, CDR2 SASEGT. The CDR3 bases are TGTGCCAGCAGTACAGGGACCGCCCAGGGAGCTTTCTTT. It is translated as CASSTGTAQGAFF.

This clonotype was recorded a few times. CDR3 sequence reads: CASGLKAGGWNTEAFF. The CDR3 DNA reads as TGTGCTAGTGGTTTGAAGGCAGGGGGCTGGAACACTGAAGCTTTCTTT. The chain uses TRBV12-5 and TRBJ1-1; TRBD1 matches at 8 bases. With V trimmed by 2 bases and J by 1 base, 6 bases remained unmatched. Looked up from germline, CDR1 is LGHNT and CDR2 is FRNRAP. This CDR3 has 16 residues.

V and J are TRBV3-1 and TRBJ1-5, with D hard to call. The V gene's germline CDR1 is LGHDT and CDR2 YNNKEL (reference sequence). The CDR3 is 14 residues long. V was clipped by 4 bases and J by 0 bases, with 7 bases between them. The CDR3 sequence is CASSLGFSNQPQHF. As DNA, the CDR3 is TGTGCCAGCAGCCTAGGATTTAGCAATCAGCCCCAGCATTTT.

This clonotype was counted a few times. V and J are TRBV5-6 and TRBJ2-7; TRBD1 matches at 7 bases. Looked up from germline, CDR1 is SGHDT and CDR2 is YYEEEE. V lost 7 bases and J lost 2; bases outside the gene matches: 12. CDR3 length: 15 residues. CDR3 bases: TGTGCCAGCGGAGAGACAGGGATCGCTACCTACGAGCAGTACTTC. Protein sequence: CASGETGIATYEQYF.

The CDR3 sequence: CASTSSSGYPGNQPQHF. The CDR3 nucleotides are TGTGCCAGTACGTCCTCGTCAGGTTACCCAGGCAATCAGCCCCAGCATTTT. The chain is built from TRBV19 and TRBJ1-5; D remains ambiguous. Germline loops: CDR1 LNHDA, CDR2 SQIVND (reference sequence). CDR3 length equals 17 residues. Trimming pared 7 bases from V and 2 bases from J, leaving 21 bases between.

There are a few counts of this clonotype. This chain joins TRBV6-2 or TRBV6-3 and TRBJ1-1; TRBD1 might be the D (5 bases). The CDR3 has 16 residues. Per the germline V gene, CDR1 is MNHEY and CDR2 is SVGEGT. Deletions cut 8 bases from V and 5 bases from J, with 24 bases between. The CDR3 bases are TGTGCCAGCGGGCTGGGGGACCCGCTAGGTGGGACTGAAGCTTTCTTT. Its translation: CASGLGDPLGGTEAFF.

Worth noting for this clonotype: The junction departs from germline at one end; a sequencing error may be responsible. This chain joins TRBV4-3 and TRBJ1-2; D not resolved. Germline lookup yields CDR1 LGHNA and CDR2 YSLEER. CDR3 length equals 16 residues. The CDR3 nucleotides are TGCGCCAGCATCCAAGCATTCCCGGGTTCGGCCTATGGCTACACCTTC. Translation gives CASIQAFPGSAYGYTF.

This clonotype was counted ten times or more. The J gene is TRBJ1-6, the V gene TRBV28; unclear D gene. Per the germline V gene, CDR1 is MDHEN and CDR2 is SYDVKM. Trimming removed 7 bases at V and 13 bases at J, with 20 bases between. This CDR3 is 14 amino acids long. This CDR3 is CASNNSGPWKPLHF. The DNA for the CDR3 is TGTGCCAGCAACAACTCCGGGCCTTGGAAGCCCCTCCACTTT.

This clonotype was counted only a few times. This chain links TRBV6-2 or TRBV6-3 with TRBJ2-1; D is unresolved. V was cut by 2 bases and J by 9 bases, with 8 bases left in between. This CDR3 contains 12 residues. Germline V lookup: CDR1 MNHEY, CDR2 SVGEGT. CDR3 nucleotide sequence: TGTGCCAGCAGTTACCCATCCCGTGAGCAGTTCTTC. It encodes CASSYPSREQFF.